This record looks at one TCR beta chain sequence and its context. This entry comes from a study of monozygotic twins with inflammatory bowel disease. The template switching step added UMIs that contained a 6-nucleotide sample barcode. No DNA is given; TCRdb re-called the 5' RACE reads and lists each CDR3 protein once. In total, the table holds fewer than 450,000 distinct CDR3 sequences. The CDR3 runs 15 residues. CDR1 is KGHSH and CDR2 is LQKENI in the germline V gene. This receptor was taken from a human donor with ulcerative colitis or Crohn's disease, or a healthy co-twin of an affected twin (not recorded which). The chain uses TRBV18 and TRBJ1-4; the D gene TCRdb calls, TRBD1, cannot be checked with no DNA. Sequencing was done on a sample of blood. This chain's CDR3 is CASSRSTGANEKLFF.